These T cell receptor beta chains were read from a single sample in a study of blood T cell repertoires in COVID-19. Only in-frame clones appear in the TCRdb table, and some are missing; sequencing was by immunoSEQ multiplex PCR. The table records roughly 91,000 clones, about 83% of them present only once. Sequenced input: peripheral blood. The receptors derive from a man aged 65-85 years with active or convalescent COVID-19. Each CDR3 is given with its conserved first and last residue. D genes are given only for firm matches. The size field is filled for only some rows; it gives once, few, many or a size class.

clone_size,v_call,j_call,d_call,cdr3_aa,cdr3_nt
-,TRBV7-9,TRBJ1-2,TRBD1,CASSTGTGQSGYTF,TGTGCCAGCAGCACCGGGACAGGGCAATCTGGCTACACCTTC
-,TRBV7-9,TRBJ2-1,TRBD1,CASSLRQGTYNEQFF,TGTGCCAGCAGCCTGCGACAGGGGACCTACAATGAGCAGTTCTTC
once,TRBV6-5,TRBJ2-3,TRBD2,CASSRAGGADTQYF,TGTGCCAGCAGTAGAGCGGGGGGGGCAGATACGCAGTATTTT
-,TRBV6-5,TRBJ1-3,TRBD1,CASSPTGALGNTIYF,TGTGCCAGCAGTCCGACAGGGGCGCTTGGAAACACCATATATTTT
-,TRBV9,TRBJ1-3,TRBD1,CASSNRGGNTIYF,TGTGCCAGCAGCAACAGGGGTGGAAACACCATATATTTT
-,TRBV2,TRBJ2-2,TRBD2,CASSDGAGGTGELFF,TGTGCCAGCAGTGATGGAGCGGGGGGAACCGGGGAGCTGTTTTTT
once,TRBV11-2,TRBJ1-4,-,CASTFSYPGGNEKLFF,TGTGCCAGCACCTTTTCCTATCCGGGAGGTAATGAAAAACTGTTTTTT
-,TRBV18,TRBJ1-1,-,CASSPTGGREAFF,TGTGCCAGCTCACCCACGGGGGGTAGGGAAGCTTTCTTT
-,TRBV27,TRBJ2-7,-,CASSLSPGPYEQYF,TGTGCCAGCAGTTTATCGCCAGGGCCCTACGAGCAGTACTTC
-,TRBV5-4,TRBJ1-2,TRBD1,CASSARQGMVSWGYTF,TGTGCCAGCAGCGCCCGACAGGGGATGGTGTCGTGGGGCTACACCTTC
-,TRBV30,TRBJ1-2,-,CAWNPPRQIDYGYTF,TGTGCCTGGAACCCTCCTCGACAAATTGACTATGGCTACACCTTC
once,TRBV6-5,TRBJ2-1,TRBD2,CASGTGLAKDEQFF,TGTGCCAGCGGCACGGGACTAGCGAAAGATGAGCAGTTCTTC
-,TRBV7-9,TRBJ1-1,-,CASSPYVDTEAFF,TGTGCCAGCAGCCCCTACGTTGACACTGAAGCTTTCTTT
-,TRBV5-1,TRBJ2-7,-,CASSLEGGNQYEQYF,TGCGCCAGCAGCTTGGAAGGAGGGAATCAGTACGAGCAGTACTTC
-,TRBV7-2,TRBJ2-3,TRBD2,CASSFSLAGGRADTQYF,TGTGCCAGCAGTTTCTCGCTAGCGGGGGGGCGTGCAGATACGCAGTATTTT
-,TRBV7-2,TRBJ1-3,-,CASSLFGRTSGDTIYF,TGTGCCAGCAGCTTATTCGGGAGGACCTCCGGGGACACCATATATTTT
once,TRBV4-1,TRBJ1-6,TRBD1,CASSQRDRGQNSPLHF,TGCGCCAGCAGCCAAAGGGACAGGGGGCAAAATTCACCCCTCCACTTT
-,TRBV4-3,TRBJ1-1,-,CASSQETQGTEAFF,TGCGCCAGCAGCCAAGAGACCCAGGGCACTGAAGCTTTCTTT
-,TRBV18,TRBJ1-1,-,CASSQEGVGAEAFF,TGTGCCAGCTCCCAAGAGGGGGTAGGGGCTGAAGCTTTCTTT
once,TRBV30,TRBJ2-1,-,CAWSPRDEQFF,TGTGCCTGGAGTCCCCGGGATGAGCAGTTCTTC
-,TRBV11-2,TRBJ1-2,TRBD1,CASSQGQGNYGYTF,TGTGCCAGCAGCCAGGGACAGGGAAACTATGGCTACACCTTC
-,TRBV2,TRBJ1-3,-,CASSELATTGNTIYF,TGTGCCAGCAGTGAACTCGCGACAACTGGAAACACCATATATTTT
-,TRBV7-2,TRBJ2-1,TRBD1,CASSLAGLGGTYNEQFF,TGTGCCAGCAGCTTAGCTGGTTTAGGGGGCACCTACAATGAGCAGTTCTTC
few,TRBV2,TRBJ1-4,-,CASRQTGLNEKLFF,TGTGCCAGCAGGCAGACAGGTCTTAATGAAAAACTGTTTTTT
-,TRBV30,TRBJ1-5,TRBD1,CAWSVLAGGQPQHF,TGTGCCTGGAGTGTTTTGGCAGGGGGGCAGCCCCAGCATTTT
-,TRBV30,TRBJ1-5,-,CAWSVREGTGNQPQHF,TGTGCCTGGAGTGTACGAGAGGGTACTGGCAATCAGCCCCAGCATTTT
-,TRBV6-2/TRBV6-3,TRBJ1-1,-,CASSYLLTKNTEAFF,TGTGCCAGCAGTTACCTATTGACAAAGAACACTGAAGCTTTCTTT
-,TRBV11-2,TRBJ2-7,-,CASSLGTTYEQYF,TGTGCCAGCAGCTTAGGGACAACCTACGAGCAGTACTTC
few,TRBV13,TRBJ1-1,-,CASSFLSGRAEAFF,TGTGCCAGCAGCTTTCTTTCCGGCCGGGCTGAAGCTTTCTTT
-,TRBV30,TRBJ1-6,TRBD1,CAWTQGRGDNSPLHF,TGTGCCTGGACCCAGGGCAGGGGGGATAATTCACCCCTCCACTTT
-,TRBV6-6,TRBJ2-7,TRBD1,CASSPPGQGSYEQYF,TGTGCCAGCAGTCCCCCGGGACAGGGGAGTTACGAGCAGTACTTC
-,TRBV9,TRBJ1-2,TRBD1,CASSVGGQVYGYTF,TGTGCCAGCAGCGTAGGGGGACAGGTCTATGGCTACACCTTC
-,TRBV29-1,TRBJ2-2,TRBD2,CSVREGTGELFF,TGCAGCGTTAGGGAGGGGACCGGGGAGCTGTTTTTT
-,TRBV30,TRBJ1-5,TRBD1,CAWRDRVDQPQHF,TGTGCCTGGAGAGACAGGGTTGATCAGCCCCAGCATTTT
-,TRBV7-2,TRBJ2-3,TRBD2,CASSLGRGLADTQYF,TGTGCCAGCAGCTTAGGGCGGGGGTTGGCAGATACGCAGTATTTT
-,TRBV15,TRBJ2-5,TRBD2,CATSRNSGEQETQYF,TGTGCCACCAGCAGAAATAGCGGGGAACAAGAGACCCAGTACTTC
-,TRBV5-1,TRBJ1-5,-,CASSPGPDSSQPQHF,TGCGCCAGCAGTCCCGGCCCAGATAGCAGTCAGCCCCAGCATTTT
-,TRBV24-1,TRBJ2-5,-,CATSDKNRELGTQYF,TGTGCCACCAGTGACAAGAACAGGGAGCTGGGGACCCAGTACTTC
-,TRBV6-5,TRBJ1-2,-,CASSPGHGYTF,TGTGCCAGCAGCCCAGGGCATGGCTACACCTTC